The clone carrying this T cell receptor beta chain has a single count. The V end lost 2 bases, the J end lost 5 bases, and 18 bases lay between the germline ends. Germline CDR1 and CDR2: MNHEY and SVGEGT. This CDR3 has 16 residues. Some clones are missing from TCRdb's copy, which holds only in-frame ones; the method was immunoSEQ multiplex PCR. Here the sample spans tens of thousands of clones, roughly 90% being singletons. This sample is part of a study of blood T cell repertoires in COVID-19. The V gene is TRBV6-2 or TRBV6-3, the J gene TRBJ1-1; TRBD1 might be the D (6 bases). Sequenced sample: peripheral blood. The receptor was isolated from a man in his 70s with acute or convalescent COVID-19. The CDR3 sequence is CASSYQRTGFRTEAFF. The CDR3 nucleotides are TGTGCCAGCAGTTACCAGAGAACAGGGTTTAGGACTGAAGCTTTCTTT.